Below, 5 T cell receptor beta chains from the same sample are listed, as sequenced in a study of cytomegalovirus exposure and HLA in healthy donors. Method: immunoSEQ multiplex PCR; TCRdb's copy keeps in-frame clones and lacks some. The sample lists about 79,000 clones, roughly 93% occurring once. The material sequenced was PBMCs. The receptors come from a young woman in good health and CMV-seronegative.

CDR3 sequence (DNA): TGTGCCAGCAGTTACTCCGCAGGGTACACCGGGGAGCTGTTTTTT. Protein product: CASSYSAGYTGELFF. V gene TRBV6-5 combines with J gene TRBJ2-2; possibly TRBD1 for D (5 bases). Germline V lookup: CDR1 MNHEY, CDR2 SVGAGI. The ends were cut back, 0 bases at V and 3 bases at J, with 8 bases in the middle. CDR3 length: 15 residues.

The chain links TRBV6-5 to TRBJ1-5; 12 bases are a match to TRBD1. This CDR3 is built from 14 residues. After removal of 6 bases from V and 5 bases from J, the junction contained 2 bases not matched to a gene. Germline V lookup: CDR1 MNHEY, CDR2 SVGAGI. The CDR3 region has the DNA TGTGCCAGCAGGGGGACAGGGGGCCATCAGCCCCAGCATTTT. Translated, it gives CASRGTGGHQPQHF.

This clone showed up just once. The chain recombines TRBV2 with TRBJ1-2; TRBD1 matches at 8 bases. Germline CDR1 SNHLY, CDR2 FYNNEI. Losses at the gene ends were 8 bases for V and 2 bases for J; bases not matched to a gene: 10. The CDR3 is made up of 15 amino acids. CDR3 region: CASAGDRGRNYGYTF. The CDR3 DNA follows: TGTGCCAGCGCCGGAGACAGGGGCCGGAACTATGGCTACACCTTC.

This clone was recorded a few times. The chain combines TRBV6-1 with TRBJ2-2; 7 bases fit TRBD2. This CDR3 is 15 amino acids long. Trimming removed 3 bases from V and 5 bases from J; junction bases left unmatched: 6. CDR1 MNHNS and CDR2 SASEGT come from the germline V gene. CDR3 coding DNA: TGTGCCAGCAGTGATATCCGGGAGGTTACCGGGGAGCTGTTTTTT. It codes for CASSDIREVTGELFF.

This sequence joins TRBV6-4 and TRBJ1-2, with D perhaps TRBD1 (5 bases). Trimming shortened V by 3 bases and J by 0 bases, and 5 bases separated the two germline ends. This CDR3 has 13 amino acids. Germline V CDR1 and CDR2: MRHNA, SNTAGT. The DNA of the CDR3 is TGTGCCAGCAGTGAAGGGGCTAACTATGGCTACACCTTC. This codes for CASSEGANYGYTF.